This TCR beta chain was documented in a study of T cell repertoires in cytomegalovirus infection. Study results and limitations: Carriage of CMV together with the relevant HLA was identifiable through cumulative public TCR beta family frequency. Within the response measured ex vivo, HLA-C-restricted CMV-specific TCR beta clonotypes were dominant.

Remarks on this clonotype: What it binds is unknown.

Trimming stripped 6 bases from V and 7 bases from J, with 16 bases between. The CDR3 contains 13 residues. TCRdb reanalysed the reads using MiXCR and keeps one entry per CDR3 protein. The table shows 200,000 to 250,000 distinct CDR3 sequences, with about 23% occurring only once. This TCR came from a human donor in good health (CMV status not recorded). Some clones in this sample may be carry-over from other donors' samples. Sequencing used CD8+ T cells from PBMCs. The V gene is TRBV12-3 or TRBV12-4, the J gene TRBJ2-7, with a possible D match to TRBD2 (5 bases). Here the CDR3 DNA reads TGTGCCAGCAGCCCAAGAGTAAGCGGTGAGCAGTACTTC. Residues: CASSPRVSGEQYF.